This section outlines one T cell receptor beta chain sequence together with its context. Its antigen is undetermined. TCR beta CDR3 sequences were amplified from RNA transcripts. HTBI primers were the set used in a first-round RT-PCR of the TCR CDR3. In TCRdb, the multiplex PCR reads were re-called with MiXCR into one record per CDR3 protein. The repertoire has nearly 750,000 distinct CDR3 sequences, roughly a third of them found once; the top ten carry around 29%. Reasons for excluding patients were uncontrolled infection, other autoimmune disease, pregnancy or lactation. PBMCs were collected from an approximately 10 ml volume of fresh peripheral blood. The sample is drawn from a study of T cells in Graves' hyperthyroidism and ophthalmopathy. Background on the study: Before treatment of any kind, peripheral blood was taken at initial diagnosis. Study-wide points: Most clonotypes expanded in thyroid above 0.001 were likewise present in blood.

Sequencing was done on a sample of blood. The origin of this receptor is a woman aged 40 to 55 with Graves' hyperthyroidism.

The CDR3 spells CASSPQGVSAGELFF. CDR3 nucleotides: TGTGCCAGCAGCCCTCAAGGGGTTTCGGCCGGGGAGCTGTTTTTT. The V call is TRBV12-3 or TRBV12-4, the J call TRBJ2-2; tentative D call: TRBD1 (5 bases). Deletions cut 6 bases from V and 6 bases from J, with 17 bases between. This CDR3 region has 15 residues.